By proportion, the clone carrying this TCR beta chain is medium-sized (0.01 to 0.1%). The sample originates from a study of T cell repertoires in aging, cancer and after chemotherapy. The template was genomic DNA from peripheral blood, not RNA. TRB rearrangements spanning V, D and J were amplified using mixed TRB-A/B primers. TCRdb independently ran MiXCR on the multiplex PCR reads; one entry per CDR3 protein. Among roughly 3,200 distinct CDR3 sequences, about 21% were seen once, and the ten largest hold about 40%. CDR3 length equals 15 residues. After removal of 7 bases from V and 5 bases from J, the junction contained 10 bases not matched to a gene. Per germline, CDR1 LNHDA and CDR2 SQIVND (reference sequence).

The receptor's source is a human donor with a blood cancer. The rearrangement links TRBV19 to TRBJ2-2, with TRBD1 matching 7 bases. Input material: blood. The CDR3 coding sequence is TGTGCCAGTATTGGAACAGGGGTACGAACCGGGGAGCTGTTTTTT. Protein product: CASIGTGVRTGELFF. The whole variable domain, remainder taken from reference TRBV19 and TRBJ2-2, is DGGITQSPKYLFRKEGQNVTLSCEQNLNHDAMYWYRQDPGQGLRLIYYSQIVNDFQKGDIAEGYSVSREKKESFPLTVTSAQKNPTAFYLCASIGTGVRTGELFFGEGSRLTVL.